One and the same sample provided the 24 T cell receptor beta chains below, sequenced in a study of blood T cell repertoires in COVID-19. Repertoires were generated with immunoSEQ multiplex PCR, while TCRdb's copy carries only in-frame clones and drops some. Of 120,000 or so clones detected, about nine tenths appear once; the ten largest clones hold about 8%. Material for sequencing was peripheral blood. Every receptor here comes from a human donor in a cohort sampled during active COVID-19.

V usage is TRBV19 and J usage is TRBJ1-6, with 8 positions matching TRBD1. Germline loops: CDR1 LNHDA, CDR2 SQIVND (reference sequence). The V gene end was trimmed by 3 bases and the J gene end by 7 bases; junction bases not matched to a gene: 5. This CDR3 region has 15 residues. The CDR3 sequence: CASSILTGVNSPLHF. The CDR3 nucleotides read TGTGCCAGTAGTATCCTGACAGGGGTGAATTCACCCCTCCACTTT. The full variable domain, its missing parts supplied by reference TRBV19 and TRBJ1-6, is DGGITQSPKYLFRKEGQNVTLSCEQNLNHDAMYWYRQDPGQGLRLIYYSQIVNDFQKGDIAEGYSVSREKKESFPLTVTSAQKNPTAFYLCASSILTGVNSPLHFGNGTRLTVT.

This clone was counted a single time. The chain links TRBV9 to TRBJ1-4; weak D call: TRBD1 (6 bases). The CDR3 is 16 amino acids. Germline loops: CDR1 SGDLS, CDR2 YYNGEE. With 0 bases removed from V and 7 bases from J, the gap between germline ends came to 16 bases. CDR3 in amino acids: CASSVGGGGGVEKLFF. The CDR3 DNA sequence: TGTGCCAGCAGCGTAGGCGGGGGCGGCGGCGTTGAAAAACTGTTTTTT.

This rearrangement joins TRBV7-9 to TRBJ2-1; tentative D call: TRBD1 (6 bases). Trimming took 2 bases from V and 6 from J, leaving 11 bases between them. The CDR3 is 14 amino acids. CDR1 and CDR2 from the germline V gene are SEHNR and FQNEAQ (reference sequence). The CDR3 protein is CASSLQGWFNEQFF. The CDR3 DNA reads TGTGCCAGCAGCTTACAGGGGTGGTTCAATGAGCAGTTCTTC.

The chain is built from TRBV7-2 and TRBJ2-1; 10 positions agree with TRBD2. V was clipped by 2 bases and J by 5 bases; unmatched bases: 3. Germline V gene data show CDR1 as SGHTA and CDR2 as FQGNSA. CDR3 size: 15 residues. This CDR3 is CASSLTSGTHNEQFF. In nucleotides, the CDR3 is TGTGCCAGCAGCTTAACTAGCGGGACCCACAATGAGCAGTTCTTC. Drawing the rest from reference TRBV7-2 and TRBJ2-1, the complete variable domain is GAGVSQSPSNKVTEKGKDVELRCDPISGHTALYWYRQSLGQGLEFLIYFQGNSAPDKSGLPSDRFSAERTGGSVSTLTIQRTQQEDSAVYLCASSLTSGTHNEQFFGPGTRLTVL.

The count of this clone is one. The V gene is TRBV5-1, the J gene TRBJ1-4; D call uncertain. Trimming shortened V by 0 bases and J by 7 bases, and 16 bases separated the two germline ends. CDR1 is SGHRS, CDR2 YFSETQ, per germline. This CDR3 spans 16 amino acids. The chain's CDR3 is CASSLVSADMPEKLFF. The CDR3 nucleotides are TGCGCCAGCAGCTTGGTGTCCGCAGATATGCCTGAAAAACTGTTTTTT.

The chain couples TRBV7-2 to TRBJ2-3, with D maybe TRBD2 (5 bases). This CDR3 spans 15 amino acids. V gave up 2 bases and J gave up 4 bases, with 13 bases separating them. Germline CDR1 is SGHTA and CDR2 is FQGNSA. The CDR3 coding sequence is TGTGCCAGCAGCTTACTCGCAAGCGGCTCAGATACGCAGTATTTT. This sequence encodes CASSLLASGSDTQYF. Filled out from reference TRBV7-2 and TRBJ2-3, the complete variable domain reads GAGVSQSPSNKVTEKGKDVELRCDPISGHTALYWYRQSLGQGLEFLIYFQGNSAPDKSGLPSDRFSAERTGGSVSTLTIQRTQQEDSAVYLCASSLLASGSDTQYFGPGTRLTVL.

The rearrangement uses TRBV5-1 and TRBJ2-5; D perhaps matches TRBD1 (6 bases). Trimming removed 0 bases from V and 2 bases from J, with 14 bases in between. CDR1 and CDR2 (germline): SGHRS, YFSETQ. The CDR3 is made up of 16 amino acids. The CDR3 sequence: CASSLASRGLQETQYF. The CDR3 DNA reads TGCGCCAGCAGCTTGGCCTCCAGGGGATTGCAAGAGACCCAGTACTTC.

The chain has TRBV5-4 and TRBJ1-4; TRBD1 aligns across 7 bases. Germline V gives CDR1 SGHNT, CDR2 YYREEE (reference sequence). This CDR3 has 13 residues. With 3 bases clipped from V and 7 bases from J, the junction kept 3 bases outside the gene matches. CDR3 sequence: CASSSQGSEKLFF. The CDR3 DNA follows: TGTGCCAGCAGCTCACAGGGGAGTGAAAAACTGTTTTTT. The full variable domain, completed using reference TRBV5-4 and TRBJ1-4, is ETGVTQSPTHLIKTRGQQVTLRCSSQSGHNTVSWYQQALGQGPQFIFQYYREEENGRGNFPPRFSGLQFPNYSSELNVNALELDDSALYLCASSSQGSEKLFFGSGTQLSVL.

The chain is built from TRBV6-5 and TRBJ1-2, with unresolved D. CDR3 size: 14 residues. The V gene's germline CDR1 is MNHEY and CDR2 SVGAGI. Trimming stripped 6 bases from V and 8 bases from J, with 19 bases between. CDR3 nucleotide sequence: TGTGCCAGCAGAAGAGGGCCGACCGCCCCCGGCTACACCTTC. Translated: CASRRGPTAPGYTF.

This clone was seen only once. This chain connects TRBV18 to TRBJ2-1, with 11 positions matching TRBD1. Trimming removed 2 bases from V and 4 bases from J; junction bases left unmatched: 4. CDR3 length equals 16 residues. Germline V gives CDR1 KGHSH, CDR2 LQKENI. CDR3 region: CASSPNGTGGYNEQFF. CDR3 sequence (DNA): TGTGCCAGCTCACCAAACGGGACAGGGGGTTACAATGAGCAGTTCTTC.

The genes are TRBV7-3 and TRBJ2-3; 8 bases align to TRBD1. Germline lookup yields CDR1 SGHTA and CDR2 FQGTGA. This CDR3 is 15 amino acids long. V was pared by 7 bases and J by 2 bases, with 8 bases of the junction left unmatched. The CDR3, as DNA: TGTGCCAGCACCGTTCAGGGGGCTGTCACAGATACGCAGTATTTT. It translates to CASTVQGAVTDTQYF.

This sequence joins TRBV2 and TRBJ1-3, with 8 positions matching TRBD1. CDR3 length: 13 residues. With 10 bases clipped from V and 3 bases from J, the junction kept 5 bases outside the gene matches. Germline V lookup: CDR1 SNHLY, CDR2 FYNNEI. CDR3 coding DNA: TGTGCCACCGGACAGGGTCATGGAAACACCATATATTTT. Translation gives CATGQGHGNTIYF.

This clone came up once. The J gene is TRBJ1-2, the V gene TRBV7-9; weak D call: TRBD1 (5 bases). The CDR3 runs to 16 residues. Between the trimmed V and J ends, which lost 1 base and 8 bases, there was a span of 20 bases. Germline V gene data show CDR1 as SEHNR and CDR2 as FQNEAQ (reference sequence). CDR3 protein: CASSLGTASRADGYTF. The CDR3 DNA follows: TGTGCCAGCAGCTTAGGAACGGCCAGCAGGGCCGACGGCTACACCTTC.

This clone was recorded a few times. The chain employs TRBV7-2 and TRBJ2-5, with TRBD1 matching 10 bases. Trimming removed 6 bases from V and 5 bases from J; junction bases left unmatched: 9. In germline, CDR1 is SGHTA, CDR2 FQGNSA. The CDR3 contains 15 residues. The chain's CDR3 is CASRPDRGLGETQYF. The CDR3 DNA reads as TGTGCCAGCAGACCCGACAGGGGGCTAGGGGAGACCCAGTACTTC.

V is TRBV15 and J is TRBJ2-7; D uncertain. Trimming took off 0 bases at V and 6 bases at J, with 18 bases between the two ends. Germline V gives CDR1 LNHNV, CDR2 YYDKDF (reference sequence). The CDR3 spans 16 residues. CDR3 residues: CATSRDLATRSTEQYF. The CDR3 DNA follows: TGTGCCACCAGCAGAGATCTGGCTACCAGGTCCACCGAGCAGTACTTC.

This chain joins TRBV3-1 (or the pseudogene TRBV3-2) and TRBJ1-6; 7 bases align to TRBD1. Germline CDR1 reads LGHDT; CDR2 reads YNNKEL (reference sequence). J gave up 8 bases and V 6 bases, and 7 bases lay outside the gene matches. The CDR3 runs 14 residues. The CDR3 DNA follows: TGTGCCAGCAGTGAGACAGGGTGGGATTCACCCCTCCACTTT. Translated, it gives CASSETGWDSPLHF.

This clone was detected only a few times. This rearrangement joins TRBV5-4 to TRBJ2-1; 10 nucleotides line up with TRBD2. Germline-derived CDR1 and CDR2 are SGHNT and YYREEE (reference sequence). Trimming cost V 2 bases and J 4 bases; bases outside gene matches: 3. The CDR3 loop spans 15 amino acids. The DNA of the CDR3 is TGTGCCAGCAGCTTAGCGGGAGGGGTTTACAATGAGCAGTTCTTC. It translates to CASSLAGGVYNEQFF.

V and J are TRBV27 and TRBJ2-7; no reliable D call. The V gene's germline CDR1 is MNHEY and CDR2 SMNVEV (reference sequence). The CDR3 runs 12 residues. Trimming removed 6 bases from V and 4 bases from J, with 10 bases in between. The chain's CDR3 is CASSRVGYEQYF. The CDR3 DNA sequence: TGTGCCAGCAGCCGGGTGGGTTACGAGCAGTACTTC.

The chain has TRBV9 and TRBJ2-7; 9 bases align to TRBD2. The germline V gene has CDR1 SGDLS and CDR2 YYNGEE. The trim removed 2 bases at V and 0 bases at J, leaving 9 bases unmatched. This CDR3 is built from 17 residues. The CDR3 sequence: CASSVGASGVNSYEQYF. The CDR3 bases are TGTGCCAGCAGCGTGGGGGCTAGCGGGGTTAACTCCTACGAGCAGTACTTC.

This clone showed up just once. V usage is TRBV7-9 and J usage is TRBJ2-1; D possibly corresponds to TRBD2 (5 bases). The length of the CDR3 is 15 residues. The germline CDR1 and CDR2 sequences are SEHNR and FQNEAQ (reference sequence). Trimming removed 0 bases from V and 8 bases from J, with 14 bases in between. The CDR3 DNA reads TGTGCCAGCAGCTTAGCGGGGTCCAGCGGTGATGAGCAGTTCTTC. Protein: CASSLAGSSGDEQFF.

The rearrangement joins TRBV3-1 (or the pseudogene TRBV3-2) to TRBJ1-1; 7 nucleotides agree with TRBD1. The CDR3 loop spans 16 amino acids. Germline loops: CDR1 LGHDT, CDR2 YNNKEL (reference sequence). J lost 0 bases, V lost 4 bases, and 8 bases had no gene match. The CDR3 reads CASSLSGGWVNTEAFF. The DNA for the CDR3 is TGTGCCAGCAGCCTCTCAGGGGGGTGGGTGAACACTGAAGCTTTCTTT.

This chain uses TRBV11-1 with TRBJ2-7, with 14 bases fitting TRBD2. With 5 bases clipped from V and 4 bases from J, the junction kept 4 bases outside the gene matches. CDR1 and CDR2 (germline): SGHAT, FQDESV (reference sequence). The CDR3 extends over 15 amino acids. CDR3 sequence: CASSPTSGRAYEQYF. CDR3 sequence (DNA): TGTGCCAGCAGCCCGACTAGCGGGAGGGCGTACGAGCAGTACTTC.

The gene calls are TRBV2 and TRBJ1-4; D ambiguous. The germline V and J ends were trimmed by 0 bases and 3 bases, with 17 bases remaining between them. The CDR3 consists of 18 residues. Per germline, CDR1 SNHLY and CDR2 FYNNEI. CDR3 coding DNA: TGTGCCAGCAGTGAAGCGAGGCCACTCAAGAGGTCTAATGAAAAACTGTTTTTT. Its translation: CASSEARPLKRSNEKLFF. The full variable domain, in which reference TRBV2 and TRBJ1-4 provide the parts outside the CDR3, is EPEVTQTPSHQVTQMGQEVILRCVPISNHLYFYWYRQILGQKVEFLVSFYNNEISEKSEIFDDQFSVERPDGSNFTLKIRSTKLEDSAMYFCASSEARPLKRSNEKLFFGSGTQLSVL.

This chain joins TRBV28 and TRBJ2-7; weak D call: TRBD2 (6 bases). In germline, CDR1 is MDHEN, CDR2 SYDVKM. This CDR3 has 14 residues. Trimming pared 7 bases from V and 2 bases from J, leaving 15 bases between. The CDR3 coding sequence is TGTGCCAGCACTCAGCGGGTCTCCGCCTACGAGCAGTACTTC. This gives the protein CASTQRVSAYEQYF.